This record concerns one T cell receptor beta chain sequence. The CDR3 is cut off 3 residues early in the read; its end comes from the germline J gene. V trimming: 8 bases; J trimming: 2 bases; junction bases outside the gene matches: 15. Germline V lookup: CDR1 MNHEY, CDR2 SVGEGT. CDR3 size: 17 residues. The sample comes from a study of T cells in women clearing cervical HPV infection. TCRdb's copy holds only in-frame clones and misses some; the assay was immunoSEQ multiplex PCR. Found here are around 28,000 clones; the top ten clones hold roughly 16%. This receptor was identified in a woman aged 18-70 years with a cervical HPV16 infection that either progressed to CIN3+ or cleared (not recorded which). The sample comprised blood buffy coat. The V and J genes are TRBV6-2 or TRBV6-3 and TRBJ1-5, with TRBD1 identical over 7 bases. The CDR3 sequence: CASLTGEGVAGNQPQHF. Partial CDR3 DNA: TGTGCCAGCCTTACAGGGGAGGGGGTCGCGGGCAATCAGCCC.